This TCR beta chain derives from a study of OX40 agonist ivuxolimab in advanced cancers. Measured with immunoSEQ multiplex PCR; TCRdb has only the in-frame clones, and not every one. Found here are 74,000 or so clones, approximately 85% of them singletons; the top ten hold 2% to 2.5%. Specimen: CD4+ or CD8+ T cells sorted from blood, collected in a trial of the OX40 agonist ivuxolimab. The TCR sequence derives from an adult with an advanced solid tumor such as melanoma, head and neck, liver or kidney cancer.

This CDR3 reads CASSLAGRGDYGYTF. The CDR3 nucleotides are TGCGCCAGCAGCTTGGCCGGGCGGGGAGACTATGGCTACACCTTC. The chain carries TRBV5-1 and TRBJ1-2; D gene uncertain. Deletions cut 0 bases from V and 3 bases from J, with 12 bases between. This CDR3 has 15 residues. CDR1 is SGHRS, CDR2 YFSETQ, per germline.